The sequence of this T cell receptor (beta chain) was determined in a study of T cells expressing NK-cell markers. In generating TCR beta cDNA, 5'RACE template switching with UMIs was used. Reanalyzing the 5' RACE reads, TCRdb keeps one entry per CDR3 protein, without DNA. The sample table includes 400,000 to 500,000 distinct CDR3 sequences. Per germline, CDR1 MNHNS and CDR2 SASEGT. The CDR3 sequence is 15 residues long. V gene TRBV6-1 combines with J gene TRBJ2-1; TCRdb lists TRBD2, though no DNA is available to test this call. The sequence derives from a woman between 18 and 70 years old in good health. The sample consisted of blood T cells: a sorted CD56 or NKG2C T cell subset, CD4+ or CD8+ T cells, or bulk PBMC T cells (not recorded which). The CDR3 spells CASPGLAGAYNEQFF.